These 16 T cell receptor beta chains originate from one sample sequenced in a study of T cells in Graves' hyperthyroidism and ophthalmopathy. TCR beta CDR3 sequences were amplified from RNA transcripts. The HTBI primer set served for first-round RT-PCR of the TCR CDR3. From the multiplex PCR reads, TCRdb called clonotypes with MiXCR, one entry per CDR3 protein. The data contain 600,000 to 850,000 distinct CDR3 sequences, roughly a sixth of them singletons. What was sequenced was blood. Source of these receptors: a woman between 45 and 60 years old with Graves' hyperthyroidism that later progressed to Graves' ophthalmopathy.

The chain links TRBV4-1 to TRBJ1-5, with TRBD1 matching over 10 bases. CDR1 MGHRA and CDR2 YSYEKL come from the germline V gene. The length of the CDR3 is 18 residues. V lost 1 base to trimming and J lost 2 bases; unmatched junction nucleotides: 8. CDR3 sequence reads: CASSQGSWTGGRNQPQHF. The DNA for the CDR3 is TGCGCCAGCAGCCAAGGATCGTGGACAGGGGGACGCAATCAGCCCCAGCATTTT.

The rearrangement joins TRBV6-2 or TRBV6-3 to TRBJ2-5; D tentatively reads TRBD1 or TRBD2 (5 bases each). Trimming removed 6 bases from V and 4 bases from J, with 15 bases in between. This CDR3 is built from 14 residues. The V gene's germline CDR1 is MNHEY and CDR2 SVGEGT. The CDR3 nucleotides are TGTGCCAGCAGCCTACTTAGAGGGGCAGAGACCCAGTACTTC. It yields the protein CASSLLRGAETQYF.

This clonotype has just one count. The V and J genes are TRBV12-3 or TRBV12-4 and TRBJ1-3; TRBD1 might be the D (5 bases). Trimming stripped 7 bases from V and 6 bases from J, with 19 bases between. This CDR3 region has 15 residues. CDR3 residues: CASTPGRSSLNTIYF. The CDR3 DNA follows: TGTGCCAGCACCCCGGGACGCTCTTCCCTAAACACCATATATTTT.

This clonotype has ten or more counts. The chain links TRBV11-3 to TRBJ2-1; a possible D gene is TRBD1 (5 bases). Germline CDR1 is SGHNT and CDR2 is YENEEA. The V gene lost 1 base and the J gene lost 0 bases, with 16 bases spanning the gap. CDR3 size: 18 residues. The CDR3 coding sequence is TGTGCCAGCAGCTTAGGGGGCCGACCCCAGAGCTCCTACAATGAGCAGTTCTTC. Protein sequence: CASSLGGRPQSSYNEQFF.

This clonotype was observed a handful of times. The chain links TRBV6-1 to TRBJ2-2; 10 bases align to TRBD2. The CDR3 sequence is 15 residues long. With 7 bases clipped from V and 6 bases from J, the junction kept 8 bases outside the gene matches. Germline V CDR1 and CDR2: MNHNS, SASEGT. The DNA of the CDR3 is TGTGCCAGCATGAGAAGCGGGGGGGCCGCCGGGGAGCTGTTTTTT. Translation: CASMRSGGAAGELFF.

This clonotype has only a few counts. The CDR3 coding sequence is TGTGCCATCAGGGGGGGGACTGATACCTACGAGCAGTACTTC. Its protein is CAIRGGTDTYEQYF. The chain is built from TRBV10-3 and TRBJ2-7, with TRBD2 identical over 7 bases. The trim removed 6 bases at V and 2 bases at J, leaving 7 bases unmatched. Germline CDR1 is ENHRY and CDR2 is SYGVKD. This CDR3 region has 14 residues.

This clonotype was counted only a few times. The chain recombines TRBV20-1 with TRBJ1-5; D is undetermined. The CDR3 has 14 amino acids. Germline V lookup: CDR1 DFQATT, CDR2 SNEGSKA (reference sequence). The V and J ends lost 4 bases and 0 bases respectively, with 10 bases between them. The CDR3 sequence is CSANGKFSNQPQHF. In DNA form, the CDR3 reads TGCAGTGCTAACGGGAAGTTTAGCAATCAGCCCCAGCATTTT.

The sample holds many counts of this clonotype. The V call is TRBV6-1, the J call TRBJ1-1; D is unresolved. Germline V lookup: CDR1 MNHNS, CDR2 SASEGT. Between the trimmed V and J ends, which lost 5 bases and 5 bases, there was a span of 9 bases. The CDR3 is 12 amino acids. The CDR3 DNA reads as TGTGCCAGCAGTTGGACGGGGACTGAAGCTTTCTTT. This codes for CASSWTGTEAFF.

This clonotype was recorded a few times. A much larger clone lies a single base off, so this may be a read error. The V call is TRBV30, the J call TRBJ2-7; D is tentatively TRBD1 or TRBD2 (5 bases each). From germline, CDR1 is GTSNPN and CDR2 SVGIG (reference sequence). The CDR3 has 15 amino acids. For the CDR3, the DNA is TGTGCCTGGGGTGTACAAGCAGGGAGCTCCTACGAGCAGTACTTC. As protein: CAWGVQAGSSYEQYF.

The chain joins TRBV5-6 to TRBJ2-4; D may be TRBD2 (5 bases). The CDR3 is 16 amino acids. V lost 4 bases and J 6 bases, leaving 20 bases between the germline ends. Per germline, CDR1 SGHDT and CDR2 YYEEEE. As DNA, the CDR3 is TGTGCCAGCAGCCCCTCGGGGAATTACGTCCTAAACATTCAGTACTTC. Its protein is CASSPSGNYVLNIQYF.

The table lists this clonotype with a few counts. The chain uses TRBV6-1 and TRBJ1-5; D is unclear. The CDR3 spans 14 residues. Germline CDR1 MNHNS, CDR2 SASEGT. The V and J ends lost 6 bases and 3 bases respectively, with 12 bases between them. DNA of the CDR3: TGTGCCAGCAGGCCACCCGGGTACAATCAGCCCCAGCATTTT. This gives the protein CASRPPGYNQPQHF.

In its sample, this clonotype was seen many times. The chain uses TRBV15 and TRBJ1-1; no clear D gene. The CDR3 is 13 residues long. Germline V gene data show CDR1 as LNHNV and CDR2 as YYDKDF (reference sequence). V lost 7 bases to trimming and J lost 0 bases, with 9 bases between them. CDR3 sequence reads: CATKYRVNTEAFF. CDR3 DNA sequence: TGTGCCACCAAGTACAGAGTGAACACTGAAGCTTTCTTT. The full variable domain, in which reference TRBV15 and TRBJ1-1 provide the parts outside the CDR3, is DAMVIQNPRYQVTQFGKPVTLSCSQTLNHNVMYWYQQKSSQAPKLLFHYYDKDFNNEADTPDNFQSRRPNTSFCFLDIRSPGLGDTAMYLCATKYRVNTEAFFGQGTRLTVV.

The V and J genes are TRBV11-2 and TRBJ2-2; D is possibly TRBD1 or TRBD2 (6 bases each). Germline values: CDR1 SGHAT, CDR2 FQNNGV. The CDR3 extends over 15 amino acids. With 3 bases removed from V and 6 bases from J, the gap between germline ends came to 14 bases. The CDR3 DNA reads TGTGCCAGCAGCTTGGGGCTTCGGGGGCCCGGGGAGCTGTTTTTT. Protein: CASSLGLRGPGELFF.

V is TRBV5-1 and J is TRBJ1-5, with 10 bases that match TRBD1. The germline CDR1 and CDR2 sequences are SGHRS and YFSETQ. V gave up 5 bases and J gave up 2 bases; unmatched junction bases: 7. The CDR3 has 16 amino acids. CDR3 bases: TGCGCCAGCAGACCCGACGGGACAGGGGGCAATCAGCCCCAGCATTTT. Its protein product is CASRPDGTGGNQPQHF. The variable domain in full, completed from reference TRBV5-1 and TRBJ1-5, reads KAGVTQTPRYLIKTRGQQVTLSCSPISGHRSVSWYQQTPGQGLQFLFEYFSETQRNKGNFPGRFSGRQFSNSRSEMNVSTLELGDSALYLCASRPDGTGGNQPQHFGDGTRLSIL.

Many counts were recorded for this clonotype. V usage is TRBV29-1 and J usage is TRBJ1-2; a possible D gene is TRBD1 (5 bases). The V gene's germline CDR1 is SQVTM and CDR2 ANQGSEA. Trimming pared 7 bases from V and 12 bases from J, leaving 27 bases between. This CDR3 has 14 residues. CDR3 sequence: CSARATVSRLRDTF. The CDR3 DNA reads TGCAGCGCCCGAGCGACAGTCTCAAGACTTCGTGACACCTTC.

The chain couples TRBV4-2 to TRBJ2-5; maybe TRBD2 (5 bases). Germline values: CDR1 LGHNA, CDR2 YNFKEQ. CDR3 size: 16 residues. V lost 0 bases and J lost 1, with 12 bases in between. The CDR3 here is CASSQEGGRFQETQYF. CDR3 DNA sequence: TGTGCCAGCAGCCAAGAAGGTGGGAGATTCCAAGAGACCCAGTACTTC.